This T cell receptor (beta chain) was identified in a study of tumor and adjacent non-tumor tissue in lung cancer. Overall study results and limits: Significantly higher TCR diversity was found in tumor than normal lung.

This sample's RNA came from whole unsorted tissue. Turning to this clonotype: Antigen: not known. A junction end diverges from the germline sequence, so it may reflect a read error.

Three rounds of nested PCR, following a modified ARM-PCR protocol, produced the TCRbeta library. TCRdb reanalysed the multiplex PCR reads using MiXCR and keeps one entry per CDR3 protein. There are 69,000 or so distinct CDR3 sequences in the sample; around 78% occur only once, and roughly 30% lies in the top ten. CDR3 size: 15 residues. In germline, CDR1 is MNHEY, CDR2 SVGAGI. V usage is TRBV6-5 and J usage is TRBJ1-1; tentative D call: TRBD1 (6 bases). This TCR came from a man aged 55 to 70 with non-small cell lung cancer. Sequenced material: lung tumor tissue. CDR3 sequence: CVSSYSRRGGAEALF. The CDR3 nucleotides read TGTGTCAGCAGTTATTCCCGCAGGGGTGGGGCTGAAGCTCTCTTT.